The T cell receptor beta chain under discussion was sequenced for a study of T cell responses to AZD1222 COVID-19 vaccine. V shed 1 base and J shed 0 bases, with 18 bases lying between them. Per germline, CDR1 SQVTM and CDR2 ANQGSEA. This CDR3 is 17 amino acids long. Here immunoSEQ multiplex PCR was the method, and the copy in TCRdb shows in-frame clones only, minus some. The repertoire includes 25,000 to 30,000 clones, 75% to 90% of them detected once, and over 1% sits in the top ten. This clone has only a few counts. The receptor was isolated from an adult in good health. The source was peripheral blood, collected on day 0 of AZD1222 vaccination. J is TRBJ1-1 and V is TRBV29-1; D is perhaps TRBD1 (5 bases). CDR3 amino acids: CSVEAPLLTELNTEAFF. The CDR3 coding sequence is TGCAGCGTTGAAGCGCCCCTTCTGACAGAATTGAACACTGAAGCTTTCTTT.